The clone carrying this T cell receptor (beta chain) was found a few times. The data are from a study of blood T cell repertoires in COVID-19. Looking at the study overall: COVID-19 samples, acute and convalescent, were from the United States, Italy and Spain. Sample material is recorded as cDNA or gDNA derived from T cells, B-cell-depleted T cells, or PBMCs.

Recruited during active infection, patients (from Seattle) were subsequently followed longitudinally. Source study methods: Cell counts per sample came from amplifying reference gene primers. TCRdb's table, derived via immunoSEQ multiplex PCR, lists solely in-frame clones and lacks some. V and J calls and clone size are those listed in that table; D and trimming were worked out from the DNA. The repertoire holds about 130,000 clones, with over 75% as singletons. The specimen sequenced was peripheral blood. The origin of this receptor is a man aged 25-45 years with COVID-19, enrolled during active disease.

The CDR3 DNA is TGTGCCAGCAGCCTTAGGGGCCCCCCGCAGCCCCAGCATTTT. Translating gives CASSLRGPPQPQHF. The rearrangement uses TRBV7-2 and TRBJ1-5, with a possible D match to TRBD1 (5 bases). The CDR3 is 14 amino acids. Per germline, CDR1 SGHTA and CDR2 FQGNSA. Trimming took 5 bases from V and 7 from J, leaving 15 bases between them.